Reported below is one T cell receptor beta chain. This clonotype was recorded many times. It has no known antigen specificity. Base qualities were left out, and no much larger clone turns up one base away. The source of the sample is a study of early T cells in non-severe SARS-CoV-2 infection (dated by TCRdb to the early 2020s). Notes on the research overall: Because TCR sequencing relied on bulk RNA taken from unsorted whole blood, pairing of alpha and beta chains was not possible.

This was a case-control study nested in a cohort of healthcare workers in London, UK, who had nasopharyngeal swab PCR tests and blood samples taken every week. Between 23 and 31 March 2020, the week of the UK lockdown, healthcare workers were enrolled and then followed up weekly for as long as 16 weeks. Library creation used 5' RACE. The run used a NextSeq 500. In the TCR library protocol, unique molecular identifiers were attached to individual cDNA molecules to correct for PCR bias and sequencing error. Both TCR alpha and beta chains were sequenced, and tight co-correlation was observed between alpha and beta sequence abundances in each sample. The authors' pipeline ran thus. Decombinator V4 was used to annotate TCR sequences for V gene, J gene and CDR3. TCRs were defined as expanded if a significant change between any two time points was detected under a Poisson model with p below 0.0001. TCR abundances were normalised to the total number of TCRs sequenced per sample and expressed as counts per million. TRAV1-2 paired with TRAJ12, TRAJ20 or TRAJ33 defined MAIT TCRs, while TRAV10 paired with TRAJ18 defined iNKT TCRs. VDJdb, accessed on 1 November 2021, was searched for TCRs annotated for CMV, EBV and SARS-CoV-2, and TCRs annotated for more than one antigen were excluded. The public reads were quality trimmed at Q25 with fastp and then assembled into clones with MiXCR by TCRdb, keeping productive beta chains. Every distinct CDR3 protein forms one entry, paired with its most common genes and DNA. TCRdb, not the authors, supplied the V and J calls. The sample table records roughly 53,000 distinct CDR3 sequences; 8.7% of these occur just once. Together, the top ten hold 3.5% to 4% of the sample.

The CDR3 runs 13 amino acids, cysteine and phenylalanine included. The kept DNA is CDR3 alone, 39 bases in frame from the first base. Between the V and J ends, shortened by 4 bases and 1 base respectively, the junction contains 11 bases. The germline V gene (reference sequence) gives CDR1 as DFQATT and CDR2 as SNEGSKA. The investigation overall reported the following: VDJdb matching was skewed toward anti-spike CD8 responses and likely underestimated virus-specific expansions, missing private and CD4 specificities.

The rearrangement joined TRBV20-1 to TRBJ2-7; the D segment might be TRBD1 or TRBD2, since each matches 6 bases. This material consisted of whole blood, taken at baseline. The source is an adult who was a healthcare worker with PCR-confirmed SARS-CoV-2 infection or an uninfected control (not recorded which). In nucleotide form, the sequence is TGCAGTGCTATCCGGAGGGGGTCCTACGAGCAGTACTTC. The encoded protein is CSAIRRGSYEQYF.